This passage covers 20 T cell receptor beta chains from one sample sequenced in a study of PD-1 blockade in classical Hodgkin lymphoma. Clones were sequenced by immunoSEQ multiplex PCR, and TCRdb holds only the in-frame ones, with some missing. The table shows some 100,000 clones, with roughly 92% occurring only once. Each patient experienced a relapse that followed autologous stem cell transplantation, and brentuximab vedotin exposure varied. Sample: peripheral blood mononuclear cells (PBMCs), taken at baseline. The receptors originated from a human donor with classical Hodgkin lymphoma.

The CDR3 region is CASPLESGAFYGYTF. The CDR3 region has the DNA TGTGCCAGCCCCCTGGAGTCCGGGGCCTTTTATGGCTACACCTTC. This chain links TRBV6-1 with TRBJ1-2; weak D call: TRBD1 (5 bases). Trimming left V 8 bases short and J 5 bases short, with 21 bases between. This CDR3 is 15 amino acids long. Germline lookup yields CDR1 MNHNS and CDR2 SASEGT.

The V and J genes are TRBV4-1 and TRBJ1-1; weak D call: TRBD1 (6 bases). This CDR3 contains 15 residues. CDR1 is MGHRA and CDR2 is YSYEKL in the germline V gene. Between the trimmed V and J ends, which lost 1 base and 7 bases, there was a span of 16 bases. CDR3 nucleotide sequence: TGCGCCAGCAGCCAAGGTGGGGGGGCGTTGAGTGAAGCTTTCTTT. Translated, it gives CASSQGGGALSEAFF.

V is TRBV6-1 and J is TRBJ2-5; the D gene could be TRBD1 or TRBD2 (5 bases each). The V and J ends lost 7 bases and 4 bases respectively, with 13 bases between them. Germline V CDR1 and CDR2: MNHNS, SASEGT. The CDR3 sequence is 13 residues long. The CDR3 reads CASTAAGRETQYF. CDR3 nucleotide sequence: TGTGCCAGCACCGCGGCAGGGAGAGAGACCCAGTACTTC.

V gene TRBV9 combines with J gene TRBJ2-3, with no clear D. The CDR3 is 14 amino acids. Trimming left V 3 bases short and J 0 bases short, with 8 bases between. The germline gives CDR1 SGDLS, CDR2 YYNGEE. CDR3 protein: CASSEVTSTDTQYF. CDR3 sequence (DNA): TGTGCCAGCAGCGAGGTTACTAGCACAGATACGCAGTATTTT.

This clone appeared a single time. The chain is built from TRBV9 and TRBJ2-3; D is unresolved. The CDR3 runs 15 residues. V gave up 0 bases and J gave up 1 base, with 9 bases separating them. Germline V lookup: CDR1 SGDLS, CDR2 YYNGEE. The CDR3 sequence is CASSVEGRRTDTQYF. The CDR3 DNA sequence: TGTGCCAGCAGCGTAGAAGGCAGGCGCACAGATACGCAGTATTTT.

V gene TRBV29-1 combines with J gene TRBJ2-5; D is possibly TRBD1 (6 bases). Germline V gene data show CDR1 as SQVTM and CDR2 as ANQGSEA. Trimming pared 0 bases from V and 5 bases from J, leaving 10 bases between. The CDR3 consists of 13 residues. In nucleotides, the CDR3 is TGCAGCGTTGAAGATCAGGGGATGGAGACCCAGTACTTC. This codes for CSVEDQGMETQYF. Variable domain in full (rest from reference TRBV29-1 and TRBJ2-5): SAVISQKPSRDICQRGTSLTIQCQVDSQVTMMFWYRQQPGQSLTLIATANQGSEATYESGFVIDKFPISRPNLTFSTLTVSNMSPEDSSIYLCSVEDQGMETQYFGPGTRLLVL.

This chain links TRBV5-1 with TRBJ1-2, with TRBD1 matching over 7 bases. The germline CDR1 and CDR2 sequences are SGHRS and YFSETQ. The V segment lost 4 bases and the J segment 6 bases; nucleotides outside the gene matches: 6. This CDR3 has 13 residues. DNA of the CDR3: TGCGCCAGCAGCCTACAGGGGAGGGATGGCTACACCTTC. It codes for CASSLQGRDGYTF.

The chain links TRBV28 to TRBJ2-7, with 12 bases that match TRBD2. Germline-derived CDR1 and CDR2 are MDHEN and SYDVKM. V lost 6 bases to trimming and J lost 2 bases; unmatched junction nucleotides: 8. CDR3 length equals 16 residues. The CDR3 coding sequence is TGTGCCAGCAGGAAACTAGCGGGAGGCCCACCCTACGAGCAGTACTTC. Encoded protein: CASRKLAGGPPYEQYF.

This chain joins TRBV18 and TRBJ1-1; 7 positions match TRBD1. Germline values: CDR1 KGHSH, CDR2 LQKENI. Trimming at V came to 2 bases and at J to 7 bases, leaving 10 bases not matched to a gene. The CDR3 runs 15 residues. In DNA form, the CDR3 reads TGTGCCAGCTCACCAAATGAAGGGGGCTTGAATGAAGCTTTCTTT. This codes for CASSPNEGGLNEAFF.

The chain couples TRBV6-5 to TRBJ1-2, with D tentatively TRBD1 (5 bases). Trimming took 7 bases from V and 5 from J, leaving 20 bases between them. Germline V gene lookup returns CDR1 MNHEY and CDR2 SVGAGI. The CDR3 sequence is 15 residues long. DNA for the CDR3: TGTGCCAGCATTAATGCCCGGGAGGGGCCATATGGCTACACCTTC. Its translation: CASINAREGPYGYTF.

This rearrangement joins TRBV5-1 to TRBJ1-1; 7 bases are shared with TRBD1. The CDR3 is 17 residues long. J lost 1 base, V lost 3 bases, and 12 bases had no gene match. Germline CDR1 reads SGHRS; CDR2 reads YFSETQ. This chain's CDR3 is CASSWLGGERGNTEAFF. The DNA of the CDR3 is TGCGCCAGCAGCTGGCTAGGGGGCGAGCGAGGGAACACTGAAGCTTTCTTT.

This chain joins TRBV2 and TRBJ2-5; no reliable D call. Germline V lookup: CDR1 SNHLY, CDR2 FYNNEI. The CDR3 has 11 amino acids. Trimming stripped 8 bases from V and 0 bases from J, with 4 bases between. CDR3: CASPNQETQYF. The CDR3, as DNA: TGTGCCAGCCCTAACCAAGAGACCCAGTACTTC.

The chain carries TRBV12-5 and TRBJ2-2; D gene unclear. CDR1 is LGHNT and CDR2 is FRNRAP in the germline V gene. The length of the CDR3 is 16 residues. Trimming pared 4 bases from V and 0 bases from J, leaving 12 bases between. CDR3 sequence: CASGSSPHPNTGELFF. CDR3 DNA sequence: TGTGCTAGTGGTTCGAGCCCCCATCCGAACACCGGGGAGCTGTTTTTT.

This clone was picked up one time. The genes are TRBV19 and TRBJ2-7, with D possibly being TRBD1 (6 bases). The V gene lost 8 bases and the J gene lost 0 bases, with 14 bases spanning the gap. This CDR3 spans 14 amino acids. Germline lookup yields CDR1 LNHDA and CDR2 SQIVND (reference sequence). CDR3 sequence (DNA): TGTGCCAGTGCAGCGGCAGGGGACTCCTACGAGCAGTACTTC. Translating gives CASAAAGDSYEQYF. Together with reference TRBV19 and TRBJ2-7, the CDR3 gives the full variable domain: DGGITQSPKYLFRKEGQNVTLSCEQNLNHDAMYWYRQDPGQGLRLIYYSQIVNDFQKGDIAEGYSVSREKKESFPLTVTSAQKNPTAFYLCASAAAGDSYEQYFGPGTRLTVT.

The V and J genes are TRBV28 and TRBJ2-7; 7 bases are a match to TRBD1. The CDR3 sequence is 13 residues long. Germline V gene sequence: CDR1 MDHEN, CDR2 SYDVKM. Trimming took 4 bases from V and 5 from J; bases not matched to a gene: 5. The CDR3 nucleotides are TGTGCCAGCAGTTATGGGACAGTGGACGAGCAGTACTTC. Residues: CASSYGTVDEQYF.

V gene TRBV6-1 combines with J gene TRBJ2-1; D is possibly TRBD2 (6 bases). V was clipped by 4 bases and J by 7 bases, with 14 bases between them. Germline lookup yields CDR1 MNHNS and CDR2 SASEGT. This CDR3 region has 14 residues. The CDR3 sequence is CASSASTSRNEQFF. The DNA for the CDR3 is TGTGCCAGCAGTGCGTCGACTAGTAGGAATGAGCAGTTCTTC.

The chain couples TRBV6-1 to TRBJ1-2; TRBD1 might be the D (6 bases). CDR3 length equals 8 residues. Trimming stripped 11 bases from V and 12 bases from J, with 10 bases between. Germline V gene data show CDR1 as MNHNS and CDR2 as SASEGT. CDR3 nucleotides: TGTGCCGGACGGGACAACACCTTC. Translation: CAGRDNTF.

As DNA, the CDR3 is TGCGCCAGCAGTGCGGGGCGACTAGCGGGGTACTACGAGCAGTACTTC. Protein sequence: CASSAGRLAGYYEQYF. This chain links TRBV4-1 with TRBJ2-7, with TRBD2 matching over 11 bases. This CDR3 region has 16 residues. The V gene's germline CDR1 is MGHRA and CDR2 YSYEKL. J was trimmed by 3 bases and V by 6 bases; bases with no gene match: 10.

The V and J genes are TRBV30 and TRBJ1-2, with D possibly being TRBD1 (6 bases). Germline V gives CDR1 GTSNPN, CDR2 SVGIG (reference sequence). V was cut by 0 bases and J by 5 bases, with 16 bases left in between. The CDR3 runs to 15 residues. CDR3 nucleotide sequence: TGTGCCTGGAGTGTACGGAACAGGGTCGATTATGGCTACACCTTC. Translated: CAWSVRNRVDYGYTF.

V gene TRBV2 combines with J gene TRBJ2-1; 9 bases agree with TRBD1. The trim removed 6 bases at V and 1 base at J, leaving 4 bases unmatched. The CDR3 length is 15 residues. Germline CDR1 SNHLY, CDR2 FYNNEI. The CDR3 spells CASRGQGGSYNEQFF. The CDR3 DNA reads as TGTGCCAGCAGGGGACAGGGAGGGTCCTACAATGAGCAGTTCTTC.